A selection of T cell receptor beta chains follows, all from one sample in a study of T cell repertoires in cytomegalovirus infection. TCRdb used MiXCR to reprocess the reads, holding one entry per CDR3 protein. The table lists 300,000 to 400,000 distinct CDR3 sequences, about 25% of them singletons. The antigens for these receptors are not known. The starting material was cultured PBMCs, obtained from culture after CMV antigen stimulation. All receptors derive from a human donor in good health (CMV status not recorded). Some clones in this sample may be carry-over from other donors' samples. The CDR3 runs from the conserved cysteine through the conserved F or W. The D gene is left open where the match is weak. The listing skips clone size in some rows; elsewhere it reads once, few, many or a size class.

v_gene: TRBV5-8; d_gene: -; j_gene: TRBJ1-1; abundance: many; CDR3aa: CASSLDPDTEAFF; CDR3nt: TGTGCCAGCAGCTTGGACCCGGATACTGAAGCTTTCTTT
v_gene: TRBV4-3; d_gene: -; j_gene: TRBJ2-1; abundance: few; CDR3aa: CASSPSGTYNEQFF; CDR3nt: TGCGCCAGCAGCCCGAGCGGCACCTACAATGAGCAGTTCTTC
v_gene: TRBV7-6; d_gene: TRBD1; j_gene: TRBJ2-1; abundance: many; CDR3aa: CASSLAQGAANEQFF; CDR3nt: TGTGCCAGCAGCTTAGCCCAGGGGGCGGCGAATGAGCAGTTCTTC
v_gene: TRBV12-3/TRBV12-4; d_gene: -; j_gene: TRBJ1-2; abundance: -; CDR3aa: CASSFGGGYTF; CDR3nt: TGTGCCAGCAGTTTTGGAGGGGGCTACACCTTC
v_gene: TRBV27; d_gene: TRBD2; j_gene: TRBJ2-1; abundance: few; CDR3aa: CASSFTTSGVMNEQFF; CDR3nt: TGTGCCAGCAGTTTCACAACTAGCGGGGTCATGAATGAGCAGTTCTTC
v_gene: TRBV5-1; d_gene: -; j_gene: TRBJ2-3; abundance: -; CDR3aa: CASSQRGGQDTQYF; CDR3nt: TGCGCCAGCAGCCAAAGGGGGGGCCAAGATACGCAGTATTTT
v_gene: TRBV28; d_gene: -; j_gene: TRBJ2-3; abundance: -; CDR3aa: CASNFRGDTQYF; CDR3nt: TGTGCCAGCAATTTTAGGGGAGATACGCAGTATTTT
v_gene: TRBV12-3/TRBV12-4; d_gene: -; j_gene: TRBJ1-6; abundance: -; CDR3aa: CASSSQGIYSPLHF; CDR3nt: TGTGCCAGCAGTTCCCAGGGGATCTATTCACCCCTCCACTTT
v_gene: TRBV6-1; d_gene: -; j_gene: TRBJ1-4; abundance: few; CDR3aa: CASNERRAEKLFF; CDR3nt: TGTGCCAGCAACGAGAGGCGTGCGGAAAAACTGTTTTTT
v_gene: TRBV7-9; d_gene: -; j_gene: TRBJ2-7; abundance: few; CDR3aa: CASSFHRLNSYEQYF; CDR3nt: TGTGCCAGCAGTTTTCACAGGTTAAACTCCTACGAGCAGTACTTC
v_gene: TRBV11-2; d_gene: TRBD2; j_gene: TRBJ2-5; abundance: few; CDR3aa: CASRHPGGKEETQYF; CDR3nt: TGTGCCAGCAGACACCCCGGGGGGAAGGAAGAGACCCAGTACTTC
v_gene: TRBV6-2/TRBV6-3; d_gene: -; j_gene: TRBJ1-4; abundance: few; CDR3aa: CASTKGTAANEKLFF; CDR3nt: TGTGCCAGCACCAAAGGGACCGCCGCTAATGAAAAACTGTTTTTT
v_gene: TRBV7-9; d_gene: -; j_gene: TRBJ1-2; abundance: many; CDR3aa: CASSLDAAPLYTF; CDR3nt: TGTGCCAGCAGCTTAGATGCGGCTCCCCTCTACACCTTC
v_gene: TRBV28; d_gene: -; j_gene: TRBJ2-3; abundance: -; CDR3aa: CASSFMPSEGADTQYF; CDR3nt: TGTGCCAGCAGTTTTATGCCTAGCGAGGGAGCAGATACGCAGTATTTT
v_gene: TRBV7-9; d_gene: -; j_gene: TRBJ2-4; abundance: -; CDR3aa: CASSLLFTYHAW; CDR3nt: TGTGCCAGCAGCTTACTTTTCACATACCATGCTTGG
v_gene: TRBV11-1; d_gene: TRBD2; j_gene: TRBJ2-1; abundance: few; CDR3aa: CASSSELAGGNNEQFF; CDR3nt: TGTGCCAGCAGCTCGGAGCTCGCGGGAGGAAACAATGAGCAGTTCTTC
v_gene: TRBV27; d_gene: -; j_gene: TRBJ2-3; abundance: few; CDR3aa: CASRRSVISTDTQYF; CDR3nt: TGTGCCAGCAGAAGAAGCGTGATAAGCACAGATACGCAGTATTTT
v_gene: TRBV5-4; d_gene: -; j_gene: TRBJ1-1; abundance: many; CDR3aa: CASKEQGNTEAFF; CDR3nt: TGTGCCAGCAAGGAACAGGGGAACACTGAAGCTTTCTTT
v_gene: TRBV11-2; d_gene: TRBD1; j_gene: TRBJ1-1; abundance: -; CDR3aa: CASSNRDRGNTEAFF; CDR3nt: TGTGCCAGCAGCAACCGGGACAGGGGGAACACTGAAGCTTTCTTT
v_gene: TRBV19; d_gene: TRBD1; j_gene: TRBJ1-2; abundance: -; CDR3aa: CASSDPGQGGYGYTF; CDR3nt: TGTGCCAGTAGCGACCCGGGACAGGGGGGCTATGGCTACACCTTC
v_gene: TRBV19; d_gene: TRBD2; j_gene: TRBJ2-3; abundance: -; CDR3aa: CASRDLAGGVDTQYF; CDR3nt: TGTGCCAGTAGGGATCTCGCGGGAGGGGTAGATACGCAGTATTTT
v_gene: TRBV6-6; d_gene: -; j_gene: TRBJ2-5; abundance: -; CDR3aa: CASVDLYQETQYF; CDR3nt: TGTGCCAGCGTGGACTTGTACCAAGAGACCCAGTACTTC
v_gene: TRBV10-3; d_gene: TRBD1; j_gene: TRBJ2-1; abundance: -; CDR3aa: CAISGIFGTGADNEQFF; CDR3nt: TGTGCCATCAGTGGGATATTCGGGACAGGGGCTGACAATGAGCAGTTCTTC
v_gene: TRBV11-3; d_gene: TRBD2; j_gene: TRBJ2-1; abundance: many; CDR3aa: CASSLRLAGGPNEQFF; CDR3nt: TGTGCCAGCAGCTTACGACTAGCGGGAGGGCCAAATGAGCAGTTCTTC
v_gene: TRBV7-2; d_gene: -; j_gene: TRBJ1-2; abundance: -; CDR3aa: CASSTRVVLHGYTF; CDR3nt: TGTGCCAGCAGCACCAGGGTTGTGCTTCATGGCTACACCTTC
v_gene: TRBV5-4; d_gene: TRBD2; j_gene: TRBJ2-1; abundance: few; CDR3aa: CASSPSRAPSGAHNEQFF; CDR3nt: TGTGCCAGCAGCCCATCCCGCGCTCCTAGCGGGGCGCACAATGAGCAGTTCTTC
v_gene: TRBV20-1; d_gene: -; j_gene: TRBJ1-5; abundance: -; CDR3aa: CSARESGPRGNQPQHF; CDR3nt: TGCAGTGCTAGAGAATCGGGCCCGCGGGGCAATCAGCCCCAGCATTTT
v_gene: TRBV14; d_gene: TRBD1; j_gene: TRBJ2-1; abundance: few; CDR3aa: CASSQTQGAQYNEQFF; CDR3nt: TGTGCCAGCAGCCAAACACAGGGGGCACAATACAATGAGCAGTTCTTC
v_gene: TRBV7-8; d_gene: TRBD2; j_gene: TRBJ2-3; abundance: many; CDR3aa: CASSINSGSGTDTQYF; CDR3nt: TGTGCCAGCAGCATAAATAGCGGGAGTGGCACAGATACGCAGTATTTT
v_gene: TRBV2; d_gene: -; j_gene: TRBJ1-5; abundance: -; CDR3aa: CASSETSSNQPQHF; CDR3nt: TGTGCCAGCAGTGAAACAAGTAGCAATCAGCCCCAGCATTTT
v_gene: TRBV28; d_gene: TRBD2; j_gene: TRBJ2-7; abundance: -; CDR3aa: CASGPEGLGAYEQYF; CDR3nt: TGTGCCAGCGGCCCCGAGGGACTAGGGGCCTACGAGCAGTACTTC
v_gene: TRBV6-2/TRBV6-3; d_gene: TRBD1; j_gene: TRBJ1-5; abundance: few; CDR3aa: CASKTGQGNQPQHF; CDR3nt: TGTGCCAGCAAGACGGGACAGGGAAATCAGCCCCAGCATTTT
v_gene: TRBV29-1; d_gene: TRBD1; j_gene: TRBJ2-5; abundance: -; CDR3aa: CSATRTGGPETQYF; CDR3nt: TGCAGCGCAACCAGGACAGGGGGCCCAGAGACCCAGTACTTC
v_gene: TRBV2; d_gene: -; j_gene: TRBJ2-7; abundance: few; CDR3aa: CASSERDTNSYEQYF; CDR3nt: TGTGCCAGCAGTGAAAGGGACACGAATTCCTACGAGCAGTACTTC
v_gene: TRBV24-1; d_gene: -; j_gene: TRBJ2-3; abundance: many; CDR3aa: CATSDFSTPQGTQYF; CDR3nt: TGTGCCACCAGTGATTTCTCAACCCCCCAGGGTACGCAGTATTTT
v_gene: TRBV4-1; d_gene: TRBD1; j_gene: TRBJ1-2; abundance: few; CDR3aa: CASSSRTGGSLGSGYTF; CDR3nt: TGCGCCAGCAGCTCGCGGACAGGGGGCTCTTTGGGCTCTGGCTACACCTTC
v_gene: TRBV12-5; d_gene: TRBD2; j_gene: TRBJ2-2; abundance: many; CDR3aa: CASALPSGRGDTGELFF; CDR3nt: TGTGCTAGTGCCCTTCCTAGCGGGAGAGGCGACACCGGGGAGCTGTTTTTT
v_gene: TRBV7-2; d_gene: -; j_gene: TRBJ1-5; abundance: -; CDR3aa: CASSLSVRGHQPQHF; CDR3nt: TGTGCCAGCAGCTTAAGTGTAAGGGGACATCAGCCCCAGCATTTT
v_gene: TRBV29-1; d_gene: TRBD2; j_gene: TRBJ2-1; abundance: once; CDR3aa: CSVGLAGGPYNEQFF; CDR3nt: TGCAGCGTTGGGCTAGCGGGAGGGCCCTACAATGAGCAGTTCTTC
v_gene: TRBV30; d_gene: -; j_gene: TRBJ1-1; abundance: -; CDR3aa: CARQTSAEAFF; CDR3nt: TGTGCCAGACAGACGTCTGCTGAAGCTTTCTTT
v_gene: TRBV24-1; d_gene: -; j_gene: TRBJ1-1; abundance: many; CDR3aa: CATSDSGREAFF; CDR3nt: TGTGCCACCAGTGATTCTGGGCGTGAAGCTTTCTTT
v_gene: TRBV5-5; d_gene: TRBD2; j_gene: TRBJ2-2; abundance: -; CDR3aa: CASSLEPSGRVNTGELFF; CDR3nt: TGTGCCAGCAGCTTGGAGCCTAGCGGGAGGGTGAACACCGGGGAGCTGTTTTTT
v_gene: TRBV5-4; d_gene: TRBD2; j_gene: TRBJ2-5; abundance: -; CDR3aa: CASQGGEETQYF; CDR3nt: TGTGCCAGCCAGGGAGGGGAAGAGACCCAGTACTTC
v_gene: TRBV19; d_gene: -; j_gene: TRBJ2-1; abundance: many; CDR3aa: CASSVYNEQFF; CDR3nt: TGTGCCAGTAGTGTCTACAATGAGCAGTTCTTC
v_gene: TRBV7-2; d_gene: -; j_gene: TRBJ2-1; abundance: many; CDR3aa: CASSSHPQGYNEQFF; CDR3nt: TGTGCCAGCAGTTCACACCCCCAGGGGTACAATGAGCAGTTCTTC
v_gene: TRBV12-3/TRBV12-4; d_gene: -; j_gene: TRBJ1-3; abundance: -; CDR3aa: CASGDRSSGNTIYF; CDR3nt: TGTGCCAGCGGCGACAGGAGCTCTGGAAACACCATATATTTT
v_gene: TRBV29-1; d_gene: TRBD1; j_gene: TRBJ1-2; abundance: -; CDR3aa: CSVATGGEDYGYTF; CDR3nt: TGCAGCGTTGCCACAGGGGGTGAAGACTATGGCTACACCTTC
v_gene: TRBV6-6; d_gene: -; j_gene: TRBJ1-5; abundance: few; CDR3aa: CASGKWGISNQPQHF; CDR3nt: TGTGCCAGCGGAAAATGGGGTATTAGCAATCAGCCCCAGCATTTT
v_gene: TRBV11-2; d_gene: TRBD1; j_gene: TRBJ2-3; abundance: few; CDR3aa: CASSLGGQSPTDTQYF; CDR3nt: TGTGCCAGCAGCTTAGGGGGACAGAGCCCCACAGATACGCAGTATTTT
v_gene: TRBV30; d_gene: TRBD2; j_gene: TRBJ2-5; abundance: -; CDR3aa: CAWSPWGGETQYF; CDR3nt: TGTGCCTGGAGTCCGTGGGGAGGGGAGACCCAGTACTTC
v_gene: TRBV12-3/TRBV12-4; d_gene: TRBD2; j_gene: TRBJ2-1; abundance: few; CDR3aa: CASSLAIPSGYNEQFF; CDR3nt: TGTGCCAGCAGTTTGGCAATTCCTAGCGGCTACAATGAGCAGTTCTTC